The subject of this entry is one T cell receptor (beta chain). Its antigen is unidentified. The junction departs from the called germline gene at one end, perhaps through a read error. This specimen comes from a study of cytomegalovirus exposure and HLA in healthy donors. Study-wide points: Presence/absence analyses assumed roughly uniform sequencing depth across donors. A cluster of highly shared sequence variants was likely a sequencing artifact. When the data were analyzed later, several of the most significant clusters appeared to be linked to common viral pathogens. When analyzed later, a missense DCLRE1C variant was found to be linked to TCR beta V- and J-gene trimming.

The PCR was carried out with 60 Vbeta primers and 13 Jbeta primers. The assay was immunoSEQ multiplex PCR, and TCRdb's table has in-frame clones only and misses some. The table has fewer than 200,000 clones, over 65% seen once. This CDR3 spans 16 amino acids. Germline V lookup: CDR1 MGHRA, CDR2 YSYEKL. This chain joins TRBV4-1 and TRBJ1-5; 9 bases fit TRBD1. This receptor was identified in a woman between 40 and 50 years old in good health and CMV-seropositive. Sequenced: PBMCs. CDR3 sequence (DNA): TGCGCCAGCAGCCAAAGGACAGGGGCGTTAGGCCAGCCCCAGAATTTT. It yields the protein CASSQRTGALGQPQNF.